This is a list of T cell receptor beta chains from one sample in a study of T cell changes during pregnancy in multiple sclerosis. Sequencing used immunoSEQ multiplex PCR; TCRdb keeps in-frame clones, though not all of them. The sample holds tens of thousands of clones; roughly nine tenths are singletons and the top ten take under 9.5%. The sequences come from CD8+ T cells from peripheral blood mononuclear cells, collected in the second trimester of pregnancy. Source of these receptors: a female donor with multiple sclerosis, enrolled in a pregnancy study. Both conserved end residues are part of each CDR3. The D gene is left open where the match is weak.

j_gene | len | v_gene | d_gene | CDR3nt | CDR3aa
TRBJ1-1 | 14 | TRBV2 | . | TGTGCCAGCAGTGAAGTGATGACAGACGAGGAAGCTTTCTTT | CASSEVMTDEEAFF
TRBJ2-3 | 15 | TRBV9 | . | TGTGCCAGCAGCGTTCGGGGGGCCGTCACAGATACGCAGTATTTT | CASSVRGAVTDTQYF
TRBJ2-7 | 18 | TRBV11-2 | . | TGTGCCAGCAGCTTGGCGGGATCTTACGGGCGCTCCTCCTACGAGCAGTACTTC | CASSLAGSYGRSSYEQYF
TRBJ2-5 | 15 | TRBV10-2 | . | TGCGCCAGCAGCGTAGCACGACAGGTCGAAGAGACCCAGTACTTC | CASSVARQVEETQYF
TRBJ2-7 | 13 | TRBV5-8 | . | TGTGCCAGCAGCCAAGGGCGGGCCTACGAGCAGTACTTC | CASSQGRAYEQYF
TRBJ2-7 | 15 | TRBV7-6 | . | TGTGCCAGCAGCTTAGCGCAGGGAACCTCCTACGAGCAGTACTTC | CASSLAQGTSYEQYF
TRBJ2-1 | 13 | TRBV4-1 | TRBD2 | TGCGCCAGCAGCCGCGGGGGGGACAATGAGCAGTTCTTC | CASSRGGDNEQFF
TRBJ1-1 | 13 | TRBV9 | . | TGTGCCAGCGGGGGTGGGGGAGGCACTGAAGCTTTCTTT | CASGGGGGTEAFF
TRBJ2-3 | 13 | TRBV27 | . | TGTGCCAGCAGTTGGAGCAGGGGAGATACGCAGTATTTT | CASSWSRGDTQYF
TRBJ1-1 | 13 | TRBV6-1 | . | TGTGCCAGCAGGCAGGAGGTCGACACTGAAGCTTTCTTT | CASRQEVDTEAFF
TRBJ1-2 | 14 | TRBV11-2 | . | TGTGCCAGCAGCAGTGTCGGGGTTAACTATGGCTACACCTTC | CASSSVGVNYGYTF
TRBJ1-4 | 12 | TRBV11-2 | . | TGTGCCAGCAGTGGGGAGGACCAAAAACTGTTTTTT | CASSGEDQKLFF
TRBJ1-4 | 14 | TRBV6-6 | . | TGTGCCAGCAGGGGCTCGGGGGGAGGGGAAAAACTGTTTTTT | CASRGSGGGEKLFF
TRBJ2-3 | 14 | TRBV11-2 | . | TGTGCCAGCAGCTTAGTCTCGGTTACAGATACGCAGTATTTT | CASSLVSVTDTQYF
TRBJ2-5 | 15 | TRBV13 | . | TGTGCCAGCAGCTGGCGGACGGGGACTGGGAAGACCCAGTACTTC | CASSWRTGTGKTQYF
TRBJ2-1 | 16 | TRBV12-5 | TRBD2 | TGTGCTAGTGGTTCTCCTAGCGGGGGGCCTTACAATGAGCAGTTCTTC | CASGSPSGGPYNEQFF
TRBJ2-1 | 14 | TRBV7-9 | TRBD2 | TGTGCCAGCAGCTTAGGAATTTCAGAGCGGGGGAATATCTTC | CASSLGISERGNIF